These 18 T cell receptor beta chains came from one sample sequenced in a study of regulatory T cells in long-lasting Graves disease. The time point: newly diagnosed GD, antithyroid drugs for less than 3 months. PBMCs were the source of the RNA used for TCR sequencing. Arm-PCR of CDR3 regions and iRepertoire HTBI primers were the basis on which TCR beta libraries were built. TCRdb called the multiplex PCR reads again in MiXCR, with one record for every CDR3 protein. The sample shows 360,000 or so distinct CDR3 sequences, 12% of them seen only once. These data also featured in a second study, about T cells in Graves' hyperthyroidism and ophthalmopathy.

The sequences come from peripheral blood mononuclear cells (PBMCs), collected at new diagnosis, from a patient treated with antithyroid drugs. The source of these receptors is a woman aged 18-29 years with Graves disease.

This clonotype was found a few times. The chain is built from TRBV24-1 and TRBJ2-1, with D hard to call. Trimming shortened V by 2 bases and J by 2 bases, and 12 bases separated the two germline ends. The CDR3 totals 16 residues. Germline CDR1 reads KGHDR; CDR2 reads SFDVKD. CDR3 DNA sequence: TGTGCCACCAGTGATTCAGATGCCGTCGCCTACAATGAGCAGTTCTTC. Translated: CATSDSDAVAYNEQFF.

This clonotype was counted many times. V gene TRBV18 combines with J gene TRBJ1-3; no clear D gene. Germline CDR1 KGHSH, CDR2 LQKENI. V shed 0 bases and J shed 0 bases, with 3 bases lying between them. The CDR3 has 14 residues. The CDR3 DNA sequence: TGTGCCAGCTCACCACCGTTCTCTGGAAACACCATATATTTT. It translates to CASSPPFSGNTIYF.

This clonotype has at least ten counts. The chain couples TRBV28 to TRBJ2-5; D remains ambiguous. Deletions cut 5 bases from V and 5 bases from J, with 21 bases between. Germline CDR1 and CDR2: MDHEN and SYDVKM. The CDR3 totals 16 residues. CDR3 sequence: CASSPPPARPAETQYF. CDR3 nucleotides: TGTGCCAGCAGTCCCCCCCCCGCGCGCCCCGCGGAGACCCAGTACTTC.

This clonotype showed up many times. This chain uses TRBV18 with TRBJ2-7; 7 nucleotides agree with TRBD2. V lost 1 base and J lost 3; bases outside the gene matches: 3. In germline, CDR1 is KGHSH, CDR2 LQKENI. This CDR3 is built from 14 residues. The CDR3 spells CASSPLAGLYEQYF. The DNA for the CDR3 is TGTGCCAGCTCACCACTAGCGGGCCTCTACGAGCAGTACTTC. The full variable domain, in which reference TRBV18 and TRBJ2-7 provide the parts outside the CDR3, is NAGVMQNPRHLVRRRGQEARLRCSPMKGHSHVYWYRQLPEEGLKFMVYLQKENIIDESGMPKERFSAEFPKEGPSILRIQQVVRGDSAAYFCASSPLAGLYEQYFGPGTRLTVT.

This clonotype was detected many times. This rearrangement joins TRBV11-2 to TRBJ2-3; D is undetermined. V lost 5 bases and J 5 bases, leaving 14 bases between the germline ends. CDR1 is SGHAT, CDR2 FQNNGV, per germline. CDR3 length: 14 amino acids. The CDR3 coding sequence is TGTGCCAGCAGCCTCGACCCCTTAAGAGATACGCAGTATTTT. Translating gives CASSLDPLRDTQYF.

The gene calls are TRBV19 and TRBJ2-1; possibly TRBD2 for D (5 bases). Trimming took 6 bases from V and 8 from J, leaving 14 bases between them. The CDR3 covers 13 residues. Germline lookup yields CDR1 LNHDA and CDR2 SQIVND (reference sequence). In DNA, the CDR3 is TGTGCCAGTAGCCCAAGGACTGGGGATGAGCAGTTCTTC. Encoded protein: CASSPRTGDEQFF.

This chain joins TRBV4-1 and TRBJ1-5; no reliable D call. Germline values: CDR1 MGHRA, CDR2 YSYEKL. The CDR3 totals 17 residues. V lost 4 bases and J 3 bases, leaving 19 bases between the germline ends. The DNA for the CDR3 is TGCGCCAGCAGCCCAACTGCCCCTTCGCCTGACAATCAGCCCCAGCATTTT. It encodes CASSPTAPSPDNQPQHF.

This clonotype has just a few counts. The conserved final phenylalanine or tryptophan is absent from the CDR3, which likely points to a read error. The rearrangement links TRBV12-3 or TRBV12-4 to TRBJ2-5; 9 bases match TRBD2. V trimming: 5 bases; J trimming: 1 base; junction bases outside the gene matches: 2. The CDR3 has 14 residues. The CDR3 bases are TGTGCCAGCAGTCCGACTAGCGGCCAAGAGACCCAGTACTCC. Protein product: CASSPTSGQETQYS.

The chain recombines TRBV11-2 with TRBJ1-4; D perhaps matches TRBD1 (5 bases). The CDR3 is 15 residues long. Germline lookup yields CDR1 SGHAT and CDR2 FQNNGV. The V end was cut by 5 bases, the J end by 12 bases, with 22 bases between. CDR3 amino acids: CASSPRDSNEEELFF. For the CDR3, the DNA is TGTGCCAGCAGCCCCCGGGACTCAAATGAGGAGGAACTGTTTTTT.

The genes are TRBV6-9 and TRBJ2-2, with D tentatively TRBD2 (6 bases). Germline loops: CDR1 MNHGY, CDR2 SVAAGI. Trimming took off 3 bases at V and 2 bases at J, with 19 bases between the two ends. The CDR3 length is 18 residues. For the CDR3, the DNA is TGTGCCAGCAGTTACTCCGGAGGGATCGAGCTAAACACCGGGGAGCTGTTTTTT. Translation gives CASSYSGGIELNTGELFF.

The sample holds a few counts of this clonotype. The rearrangement uses TRBV20-1 and TRBJ1-4; 9 nucleotides align to TRBD1. V was clipped by 1 base and J by 1 base; unmatched bases: 4. Germline CDR1 is DFQATT and CDR2 is SNEGSKA (reference sequence). The CDR3 runs 16 residues. DNA for the CDR3: TGCAGTGCTAGAGGAACAGGGGGCAAAACTAATGAAAAACTGTTTTTT. Its translation: CSARGTGGKTNEKLFF.

This clonotype was detected only a few times. The chain employs TRBV14 and TRBJ2-1; D remains ambiguous. Trimming removed 1 base from V and 8 bases from J, with 21 bases in between. This CDR3 has 17 amino acids. Germline CDR1 and CDR2: SGHDN and FVKESK. The CDR3 sequence is CASSQAFGPPLGHEQFF. CDR3 DNA: TGTGCCAGCAGCCAAGCTTTTGGACCGCCCTTAGGGCATGAGCAGTTCTTC. Full variable domain (missing parts from reference TRBV14 and TRBJ2-1): EAGVTQFPSHSVIEKGQTVTLRCDPISGHDNLYWYRRVMGKEIKFLLHFVKESKQDESGMPNNRFLAERTGGTYSTLKVQPAELEDSGVYFCASSQAFGPPLGHEQFFGPGTRLTVL.

Comments on this clonotype: A much larger clonotype is one base distant, so this may be a read error. This chain uses TRBV18 with TRBJ1-1; D is ambiguous. The CDR3 is 13 amino acids. From germline, CDR1 is KGHSH and CDR2 LQKENI. This CDR3 is CASSPRPDTEALF. Written as DNA, the CDR3 is TGTGCCAGCTCACCCCGACCCGACACTGAAGCTTTATTT.

This clonotype was observed many times. The rearrangement uses TRBV7-9 and TRBJ2-1, with 9 bases lining up with TRBD1. The J segment lost 9 bases and the V segment lost 3 bases, leaving 3 bases of the junction unmatched. CDR1 is SEHNR, CDR2 FQNEAQ, per germline (reference sequence). The CDR3 extends over 13 amino acids. The CDR3 reads CASSLSQGAEQFF. DNA for the CDR3: TGTGCCAGCAGCTTGTCACAGGGGGCTGAGCAGTTCTTC.

The chain couples TRBV7-9 to TRBJ1-2; perhaps TRBD1 as D (5 bases). The germline CDR1 and CDR2 sequences are SEHNR and FQNEAQ (reference sequence). Trimming removed 1 base from V and 4 bases from J, with 10 bases in between. The CDR3 runs to 14 residues. CDR3 in DNA: TGTGCCAGCAGCTTAGAAATGGGGGGCTATGGCTACACCTTC. Its translation is CASSLEMGGYGYTF.

This clonotype was seen only a few times. The chain links TRBV19 to TRBJ2-1; D is ambiguous. V lost 3 bases, J lost 6 bases, and 15 bases lay in between. Germline V CDR1 and CDR2: LNHDA, SQIVND (reference sequence). The CDR3 length is 15 residues. CDR3 in DNA: TGTGCCAGTAGTATTGAATTGGCTACTTCCAATGAGCAGTTCTTC. It codes for CASSIELATSNEQFF. The whole variable domain, filled in from reference TRBV19 and TRBJ2-1, reads DGGITQSPKYLFRKEGQNVTLSCEQNLNHDAMYWYRQDPGQGLRLIYYSQIVNDFQKGDIAEGYSVSREKKESFPLTVTSAQKNPTAFYLCASSIELATSNEQFFGPGTRLTVL.

This clonotype was seen more than once but under ten times. The chain has TRBV6-9 and TRBJ1-5, with D unclear. V was pared by 2 bases and J by 2 bases, with 19 bases between. The germline V gene has CDR1 MNHGY and CDR2 SVAAGI. The CDR3 is made up of 18 amino acids. CDR3 coding DNA: TGTGCCAGCAGTTATGGCCCCGTCGGAGGAGAGGGCAATCAGCCCCAGCATTTT. Its translation is CASSYGPVGGEGNQPQHF.

This clonotype was recorded at least ten times. This chain links TRBV5-1 with TRBJ1-1; D not resolved. The germline gives CDR1 SGHRS, CDR2 YFSETQ. This CDR3 has 14 amino acids. V dropped 0 bases and J dropped 1 base, with 7 bases sitting between them. As DNA, the CDR3 is TGCGCCAGCAGCTTGGGGATATCGAACACTGAAGCTTTCTTT. Its protein product is CASSLGISNTEAFF.